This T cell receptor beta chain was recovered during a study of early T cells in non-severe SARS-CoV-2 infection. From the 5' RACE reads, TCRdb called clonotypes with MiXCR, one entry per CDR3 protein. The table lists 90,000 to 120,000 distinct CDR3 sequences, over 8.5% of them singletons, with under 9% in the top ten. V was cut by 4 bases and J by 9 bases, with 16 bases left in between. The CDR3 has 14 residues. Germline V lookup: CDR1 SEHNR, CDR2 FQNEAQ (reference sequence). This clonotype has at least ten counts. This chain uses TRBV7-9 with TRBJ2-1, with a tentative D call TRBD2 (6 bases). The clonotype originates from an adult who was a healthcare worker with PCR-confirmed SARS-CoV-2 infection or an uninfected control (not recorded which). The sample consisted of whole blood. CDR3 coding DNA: TGTGCCAGCAGCTGGATCCCTCTGGGGGGTGAGCAGTTCTTC. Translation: CASSWIPLGGEQFF.